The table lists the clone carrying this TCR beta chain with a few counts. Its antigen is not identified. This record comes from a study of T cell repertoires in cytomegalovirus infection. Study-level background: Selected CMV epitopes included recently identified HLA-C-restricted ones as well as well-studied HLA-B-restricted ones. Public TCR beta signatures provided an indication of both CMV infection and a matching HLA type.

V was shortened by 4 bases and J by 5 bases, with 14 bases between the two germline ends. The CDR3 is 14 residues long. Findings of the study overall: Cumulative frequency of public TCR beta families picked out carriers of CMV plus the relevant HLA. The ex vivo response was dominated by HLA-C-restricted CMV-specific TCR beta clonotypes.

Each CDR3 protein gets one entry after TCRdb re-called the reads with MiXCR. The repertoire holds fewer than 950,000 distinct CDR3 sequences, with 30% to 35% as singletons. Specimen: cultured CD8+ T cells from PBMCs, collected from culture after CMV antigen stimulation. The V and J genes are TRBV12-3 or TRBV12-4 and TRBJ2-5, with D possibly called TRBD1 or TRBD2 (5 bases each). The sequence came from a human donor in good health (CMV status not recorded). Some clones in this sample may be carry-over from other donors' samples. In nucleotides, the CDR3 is TGTGCCAGCAGTTCACAGGACTCGGGGGAGACCCAGTACTTC. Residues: CASSSQDSGETQYF.